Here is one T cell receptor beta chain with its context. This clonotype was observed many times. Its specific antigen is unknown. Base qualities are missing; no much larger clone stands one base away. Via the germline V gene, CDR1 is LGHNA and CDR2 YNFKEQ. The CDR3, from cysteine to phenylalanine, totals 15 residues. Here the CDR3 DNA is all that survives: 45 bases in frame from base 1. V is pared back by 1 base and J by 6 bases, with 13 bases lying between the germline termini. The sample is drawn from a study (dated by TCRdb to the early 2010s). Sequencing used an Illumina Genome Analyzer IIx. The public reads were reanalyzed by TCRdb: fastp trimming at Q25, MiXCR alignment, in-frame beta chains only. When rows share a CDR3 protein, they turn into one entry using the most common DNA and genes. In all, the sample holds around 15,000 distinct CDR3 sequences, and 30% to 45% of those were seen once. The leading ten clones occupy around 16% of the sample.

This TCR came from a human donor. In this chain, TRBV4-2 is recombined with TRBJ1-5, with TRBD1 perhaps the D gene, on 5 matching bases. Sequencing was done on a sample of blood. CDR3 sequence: CASSQGTREGQPQHF. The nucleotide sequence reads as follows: TGTGCCAGCAGCCAAGGTACCAGGGAGGGTCAGCCCCAGCATTTT.